One sample yielded the 22 T cell receptor beta chains listed below, sequenced in a study of human T cells and chemical hapten exposure. Regarding time point: patch test 1, 2 weeks after DPC sensitization. Treatment in this sample: therapeutic diphenylcyclopropenone sensitization with weekly scalp DPC. TCRdb re-derived calls from the RACE reads in MiXCR, one entry per CDR3 protein. The sample comprises some 400,000 distinct CDR3 sequences, more than 4.5% of which are singletons, and approximately 2.3% rests with the top ten. The source material was whole blood, sampled in connection with sensitization to the hapten diphenylcyclopropenone (DPC). The source is a woman aged 50 to 60 with alopecia areata. Some clones in this sample may be carry-over from other donors' samples.

The rearrangement links TRBV2 to TRBJ1-2; 7 nucleotides align to TRBD1. The germline V gene encodes CDR1 SNHLY and CDR2 FYNNEI. The J segment lost 8 bases and the V segment lost 5 bases, leaving 11 bases of the junction unmatched. The CDR3 is 14 amino acids. This CDR3 reads CASSWESTGHGYTF. CDR3 sequence (DNA): TGTGCCAGCAGTTGGGAATCGACAGGGCACGGCTACACCTTC. Drawing the rest from reference TRBV2 and TRBJ1-2, the complete variable domain is EPEVTQTPSHQVTQMGQEVILRCVPISNHLYFYWYRQILGQKVEFLVSFYNNEISEKSEIFDDQFSVERPDGSNFTLKIRSTKLEDSAMYFCASSWESTGHGYTFGSGTRLTVV.

This clonotype showed up just a few times. The chain combines TRBV29-1 with TRBJ2-1; 10 nucleotides agree with TRBD2. The CDR3 has 14 amino acids. Looked up from germline, CDR1 is SQVTM and CDR2 is ANQGSEA. Trimming removed 2 bases from V and 4 bases from J; junction bases left unmatched: 2. The CDR3 coding sequence is TGCAGCGTTGAACTAGCGGGGGTTTACAATGAGCAGTTCTTC. Translated: CSVELAGVYNEQFF.

This clonotype occurred many times. The chain uses TRBV10-3 and TRBJ2-5; 9 positions match TRBD1. J gave up 2 bases and V 6 bases, and 4 bases lay outside the gene matches. Per the germline V gene, CDR1 is ENHRY and CDR2 is SYGVKD. The CDR3 consists of 14 residues. As DNA, the CDR3 is TGTGCCATCAGCAGCGGACAGGGGCAAGAGACCCAGTACTTC. Its translation is CAISSGQGQETQYF.

In its sample, this clonotype was seen a few times. The gene calls are TRBV24-1 and TRBJ1-5, with D possibly TRBD1 on 5 matching bases. This CDR3 has 16 residues. Looked up from germline, CDR1 is KGHDR and CDR2 is SFDVKD. Trimming removed 4 bases at V and 5 bases at J, with 17 bases between. The DNA for the CDR3 is TGTGCCACCAGTGACTCCCAACGACAGAAGGATCAGCCCCAGCATTTT. Translation: CATSDSQRQKDQPQHF.

This clonotype was recorded many times. The gene calls are TRBV7-3 and TRBJ1-1, with D uncertain. There are 13 residues in the CDR3. Deletions cut 5 bases from V and 6 bases from J, with 13 bases between. The germline CDR1 and CDR2 sequences are SGHTA and FQGTGA. CDR3 sequence (DNA): TGTGCCAGCAGCCCCCGGGGTGAACCTGAAGCTTTCTTT. It is translated as CASSPRGEPEAFF.

This clonotype was seen many times. V is TRBV5-1 and J is TRBJ2-5; 7 nucleotides line up with TRBD1. The J segment lost 5 bases and the V segment lost 4 bases, leaving 5 bases of the junction unmatched. Germline V CDR1 and CDR2: SGHRS, YFSETQ. The length of the CDR3 is 13 residues. The CDR3 DNA reads TGCGCCAGCAGCACACAGGGGAAGGAGACCCAGTACTTC. Protein product: CASSTQGKETQYF.

This clonotype came up many times. The chain links TRBV7-8 to TRBJ1-6, with D maybe TRBD1 (6 bases). The CDR3 extends over 15 amino acids. V was clipped by 5 bases and J by 9 bases, with 17 bases between them. Per germline, CDR1 SGHVS and CDR2 FQNEAQ. The CDR3 DNA reads TGTGCCAGCAGCCTATCGGGGCAGGGGAGTTCACCCCTCCACTTT. Protein sequence: CASSLSGQGSSPLHF.

The gene calls are TRBV28 and TRBJ2-1; D possibly uses TRBD1 or TRBD2 (6 bases each). V was shortened by 6 bases and J by 9 bases, with 12 bases between the two germline ends. Germline assignment: CDR1 MDHEN and CDR2 SYDVKM. CDR3 length: 12 residues. CDR3 sequence reads: CASSHGGSEQFF. The CDR3 bases are TGTGCCAGCAGCCACGGGGGCAGTGAGCAGTTCTTC.

This chain connects TRBV6-2 or TRBV6-3 to TRBJ1-1; 10 bases fit TRBD1. Germline assignment: CDR1 MNHEY and CDR2 SVGEGT. Trimming removed 6 bases from V and 0 bases from J; junction bases left unmatched: 7. The CDR3 extends over 16 amino acids. This chain's CDR3 is CASRTTGGLMNTEAFF. CDR3 DNA: TGTGCCAGCAGAACGACAGGGGGCTTGATGAACACTGAAGCTTTCTTT.

This clonotype has at least ten counts. This chain links TRBV7-2 with TRBJ1-5, with TRBD1 matching over 11 bases. The CDR3 is 15 residues long. CDR1 is SGHTA and CDR2 is FQGNSA in the germline V gene. V lost 5 bases to trimming and J lost 4 bases; unmatched junction nucleotides: 4. For the CDR3, the DNA is TGTGCCAGCAGCCCCTGGGACAGGGGGAATCAGCCCCAGCATTTT. The encoded protein is CASSPWDRGNQPQHF.

This clonotype was observed a few times. The chain carries TRBV28 and TRBJ2-1; weak D call: TRBD1 (6 bases). The V end was cut by 0 bases, the J end by 0 bases, with 6 bases between. Germline V gene lookup returns CDR1 MDHEN and CDR2 SYDVKM. The CDR3 runs to 15 residues. The CDR3 DNA reads as TGTGCCAGCAGTTTATGGGACAGCTCCTACAATGAGCAGTTCTTC. This sequence encodes CASSLWDSSYNEQFF.

This chain connects TRBV7-9 to TRBJ2-7, with 8 positions matching TRBD1. In germline, CDR1 is SEHNR, CDR2 FQNEAQ (reference sequence). The trim removed 5 bases at V and 0 bases at J, leaving 9 bases unmatched. The CDR3 spans 16 residues. This CDR3 is CASSRPGTGSSYEQYF. The CDR3 region has the DNA TGTGCCAGCAGCAGGCCCGGGACAGGTAGCTCCTACGAGCAGTACTTC.

This clonotype has a count of ten or more. The rearrangement joins TRBV5-1 to TRBJ1-1; D is perhaps TRBD1 (6 bases). Trimming cost V 5 bases and J 6 bases, with 23 bases left between them. CDR3 length: 16 residues. In germline, CDR1 is SGHRS, CDR2 YFSETQ. The CDR3, as DNA: TGCGCCAGCAGTTCCGGGACAATCACAAGGAAGGCTGAAGCTTTCTTT. Translated, it gives CASSSGTITRKAEAFF.

This clonotype was counted at least ten times. J is TRBJ1-6 and V is TRBV5-1; the D gene is possibly TRBD1 (6 bases). CDR1 is SGHRS and CDR2 is YFSETQ in the germline V gene. Deletions cut 1 base from V and 7 bases from J, with 12 bases between. This CDR3 has 15 amino acids. CDR3 sequence: CASSLLGAPNSPLHF. CDR3 DNA: TGCGCCAGCAGCTTGTTGGGGGCTCCCAATTCACCCCTCCACTTT.

This clonotype has a count of ten or more. The V call is TRBV6-2 or TRBV6-3, the J call TRBJ2-3, with D tentatively TRBD1 (6 bases). CDR3 length: 14 amino acids. The V end lost 5 bases, the J end lost 2 bases, and 11 bases lay between the germline ends. The germline CDR1 and CDR2 sequences are MNHEY and SVGEGT. CDR3 DNA: TGTGCCAGCAGTCGAACAGGGTACACAGATACGCAGTATTTT. It encodes CASSRTGYTDTQYF.

This chain joins TRBV18 and TRBJ2-7; 8 nucleotides agree with TRBD1. After removal of 3 bases from V and 7 bases from J, the junction contained 8 bases not matched to a gene. Germline V gene data show CDR1 as KGHSH and CDR2 as LQKENI. This CDR3 is 14 amino acids long. The CDR3: CASSPYGQGGEQYF. DNA of the CDR3: TGTGCCAGCTCACCCTACGGACAGGGCGGGGAGCAGTACTTC.

This clonotype was detected ten times or more. This chain links TRBV7-2 with TRBJ2-7; D is perhaps TRBD1 (5 bases). This CDR3 region has 17 residues. V was trimmed by 1 base and J by 4 bases, leaving 20 bases between them. Germline CDR1 SGHTA, CDR2 FQGNSA. The CDR3 sequence: CASSLGVVGQAMYEQYF. The CDR3 DNA reads TGTGCCAGCAGCTTAGGAGTTGTGGGGCAGGCGATGTACGAGCAGTACTTC.

This clonotype was picked up many times. The gene calls are TRBV4-2 and TRBJ1-1; weak D call: TRBD1 (5 bases). This CDR3 is built from 15 residues. Trimming left V 1 base short and J 4 bases short, with 13 bases between. Germline CDR1 reads LGHNA; CDR2 reads YNFKEQ. The CDR3 sequence is CASSQAGRVGTEAFF. The CDR3 region has the DNA TGTGCCAGCAGCCAAGCGGGCAGGGTCGGCACTGAAGCTTTCTTT.

The V and J genes are TRBV12-3 or TRBV12-4 and TRBJ2-3, with a possible D match to TRBD2 (8 bases). The V and J ends lost 6 bases and 7 bases respectively, with 26 bases between them. The CDR3 runs to 17 residues. The CDR3 bases are TGTGCCAGCAGGCCTCCGGCCGGGACAGCGGGGGAAAATACGCAGTATTTT. Translated, it gives CASRPPAGTAGENTQYF.

This rearrangement joins TRBV27 to TRBJ1-6; no clear D gene. V was trimmed by 9 bases and J by 10 bases, leaving 16 bases between them. CDR3 length: 13 residues. Germline CDR1 is MNHEY and CDR2 is SMNVEV (reference sequence). The CDR3 spells CASRFTEGSPLHF. In DNA, the CDR3 is TGTGCCAGTCGGTTCACAGAGGGATCACCCCTCCACTTT.

This clonotype was observed at least ten times. The CDR3 bases are TGCAGCGTTGAAGTGGCAGGCGGGAGTGAAAAACTGTTTTTT. Translated: CSVEVAGGSEKLFF. The chain joins TRBV29-1 to TRBJ1-4; no clear D. V was trimmed by 1 base and J by 7 bases, leaving 13 bases between them. CDR3 length: 14 amino acids. Germline CDR1 is SQVTM and CDR2 is ANQGSEA.

This clonotype showed up just a few times. This rearrangement joins TRBV20-1 to TRBJ2-7, with D hard to call. The CDR3 sequence is 13 residues long. CDR1 and CDR2 from the germline V gene are DFQATT and SNEGSKA (reference sequence). V dropped 3 bases and J dropped 1 base, with 10 bases sitting between them. The CDR3 DNA sequence: TGCAGTGCTAGGGCGAGAGAATCCTACGAGCAGTACTTC. Encoded protein: CSARARESYEQYF.